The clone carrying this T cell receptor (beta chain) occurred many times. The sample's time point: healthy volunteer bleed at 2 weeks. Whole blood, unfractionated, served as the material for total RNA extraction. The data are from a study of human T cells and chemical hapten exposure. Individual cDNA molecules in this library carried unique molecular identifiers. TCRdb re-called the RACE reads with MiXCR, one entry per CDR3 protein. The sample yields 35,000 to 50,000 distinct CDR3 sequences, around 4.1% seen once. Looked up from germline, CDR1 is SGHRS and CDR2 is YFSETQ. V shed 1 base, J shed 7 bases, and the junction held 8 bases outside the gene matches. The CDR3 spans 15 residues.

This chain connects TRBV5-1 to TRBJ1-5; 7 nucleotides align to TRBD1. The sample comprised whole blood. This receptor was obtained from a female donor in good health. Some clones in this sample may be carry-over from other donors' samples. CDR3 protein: CASSLYPGGGQPQHF. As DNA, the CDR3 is TGCGCCAGCAGCTTGTATCCAGGGGGAGGGCAGCCCCAGCATTTT. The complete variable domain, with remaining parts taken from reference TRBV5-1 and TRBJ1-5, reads KAGVTQTPRYLIKTRGQQVTLSCSPISGHRSVSWYQQTPGQGLQFLFEYFSETQRNKGNFPGRFSGRQFSNSRSEMNVSTLELGDSALYLCASSLYPGGGQPQHFGDGTRLSIL.